This T cell receptor (beta chain) was obtained from a study of shared clonotypes between healthy human individuals. Whole-study context: Donors had three CD4 naive, three CD4 memory, two CD8 naive and one CD8 memory plate apiece.

TCRdb keeps only in-frame clones here, not all; method: immunoSEQ multiplex PCR. The sample has 640,000 or so clones, about two thirds seen once; the top ten hold around 2%. The CDR3 totals 12 residues. Germline loops: CDR1 MDHEN, CDR2 SYDVKM. On this clone itself: A much larger clone lies a single base off, so this may be a read error.

The receptor was derived from a woman in her thirties in good health. The V and J genes are TRBV28 and TRBJ1-4; D is unclear. Sequences were obtained from memory CD4+ T cells sorted from blood. Subset noted: CD45RA-negative fraction. The CDR3 loop is CTSGYPNEKLFF. The CDR3 nucleotides are TGTACCAGCGGTTACCCTAATGAAAAACTGTTTTTT.